These 16 T cell receptor beta chains originate from one sample sequenced in a study of blood T cell repertoires in COVID-19. Assay used: immunoSEQ multiplex PCR; TCRdb lists only in-frame clones, some missing. Of roughly 40,000 clones listed, 80% to 90% were seen once; the top ten hold more than 5%. The sample taken for sequencing was peripheral blood. These TCRs come from a human donor in a cohort sampled during active COVID-19.

This clone was detected once. The chain couples TRBV5-1 to TRBJ2-6; 12 positions agree with TRBD1. The length of the CDR3 is 19 residues. The germline CDR1 and CDR2 sequences are SGHRS and YFSETQ. V lost 0 bases and J lost 2; bases outside the gene matches: 6. The CDR3 is CASSLGPGQGAAGANVLTF. The CDR3, as DNA: TGCGCCAGCAGCTTGGGGCCGGGACAGGGGGCAGCTGGGGCCAACGTCCTGACTTTC.

The chain is built from TRBV15 and TRBJ1-6, with 8 positions matching TRBD1. Trimming removed 3 bases from V and 9 bases from J; junction bases left unmatched: 7. The CDR3 runs 15 residues. Germline-derived CDR1 and CDR2 are LNHNV and YYDKDF (reference sequence). The CDR3, as DNA: TGTGCCACCAGCAGTGGACAGGGTTTGAGTTCACCCCTCCACTTT. Amino acid sequence: CATSSGQGLSSPLHF.

A note on this clone: Different DNA sequences within this sample yield the same CDR3. The rearrangement uses TRBV18 and TRBJ1-1; D might be TRBD1 (5 bases). Looked up from germline, CDR1 is KGHSH and CDR2 is LQKENI. CDR3 length: 13 residues. The V end was cut by 6 bases, the J end by 5 bases, with 13 bases between. The CDR3 region is CASSPPGGTEAFF. Here the CDR3 DNA reads TGTGCCAGCTCGCCCCCCGGGGGTACTGAAGCTTTCTTT.

The chain joins TRBV14 to TRBJ1-1; D perhaps matches TRBD1 (6 bases). This CDR3 region has 15 residues. The germline V gene has CDR1 SGHDN and CDR2 FVKESK. Trimming cost V 0 bases and J 6 bases, with 14 bases left between them. CDR3 loop: CASSQEMRQEAEAFF. In DNA form, the CDR3 reads TGTGCCAGCAGCCAAGAGATGAGACAGGAGGCTGAAGCTTTCTTT.

This chain uses TRBV29-1 with TRBJ1-2, with D possibly TRBD1 on 6 matching bases. Germline V gene data show CDR1 as SQVTM and CDR2 as ANQGSEA. The CDR3 is 13 amino acids. Between the trimmed V and J ends, which lost 7 bases and 2 bases, there was a span of 14 bases. The CDR3 reads CSGGADRNYGYTF. The CDR3 DNA reads TGCAGCGGGGGGGCCGACAGAAACTATGGCTACACCTTC. Supplemented by reference TRBV29-1 and TRBJ1-2, the full variable domain reads SAVISQKPSRDICQRGTSLTIQCQVDSQVTMMFWYRQQPGQSLTLIATANQGSEATYESGFVIDKFPISRPNLTFSTLTVSNMSPEDSSIYLCSGGADRNYGYTFGSGTRLTVV.

This sequence joins TRBV4-1 and TRBJ2-1; 9 nucleotides agree with TRBD1. The germline gives CDR1 MGHRA, CDR2 YSYEKL. After removal of 0 bases from V and 6 bases from J, the junction contained 3 bases not matched to a gene. The CDR3 totals 15 residues. CDR3 sequence reads: CASSQEGQGPNEQFF. For the CDR3, the DNA is TGCGCCAGCAGCCAAGAGGGACAGGGTCCCAATGAGCAGTTCTTC.

This chain connects TRBV4-2 to TRBJ2-1; D perhaps matches TRBD1 (6 bases). The CDR3 runs 17 residues. V was shortened by 0 bases and J by 2 bases, with 14 bases between the two germline ends. CDR1 LGHNA and CDR2 YNFKEQ come from the germline V gene. In DNA form, the CDR3 reads TGTGCCAGCAGCCAAGATTTAAGTGGGGGCGCCTACAATGAGCAGTTCTTC. Amino acids: CASSQDLSGGAYNEQFF.

The chain recombines TRBV5-4 with TRBJ1-1; the D gene is possibly TRBD1 (5 bases). This CDR3 region has 15 residues. Deletions cut 0 bases from V and 4 bases from J, with 13 bases between. Germline loops: CDR1 SGHNT, CDR2 YYREEE (reference sequence). CDR3 amino acids: CASSLAVSGGTEAFF. The CDR3 DNA is TGTGCCAGCAGCTTGGCGGTTAGCGGGGGCACTGAAGCTTTCTTT.

The chain carries TRBV7-9 and TRBJ2-7; no clear D gene. V lost 7 bases, J lost 5 bases, and 12 bases lay in between. The germline gives CDR1 SEHNR, CDR2 FQNEAQ (reference sequence). The CDR3 runs to 12 residues. In DNA, the CDR3 is TGTGCCAGCACCAATTCCCCAAACGAGCAGTACTTC. Translation gives CASTNSPNEQYF.

A word on this clone: Other DNA sequences in this sample translate to the same CDR3. The rearrangement links TRBV7-2 to TRBJ2-1; the D gene is possibly TRBD2 (5 bases). The V gene's germline CDR1 is SGHTA and CDR2 FQGNSA. With 1 base removed from V and 3 bases from J, the gap between germline ends came to 10 bases. The CDR3 contains 15 residues. The CDR3 spells CASSLVGGFYNEQFF. CDR3 coding DNA: TGTGCCAGCAGCTTAGTGGGCGGGTTCTACAATGAGCAGTTCTTC.

This clone was counted a few times. This chain connects TRBV11-2 to TRBJ2-7, with 7 bases matching TRBD2. V trimming: 1 base; J trimming: 5 bases; junction bases outside the gene matches: 8. This CDR3 has 15 amino acids. Germline CDR1 reads SGHAT; CDR2 reads FQNNGV. The CDR3 reads CASSLGSLTSDEQYF. CDR3 sequence (DNA): TGTGCCAGCAGCTTAGGATCACTAACTAGCGACGAGCAGTACTTC.

The gene calls are TRBV7-9 and TRBJ2-7, with a tentative D call TRBD2 (5 bases). This CDR3 has 16 residues. From germline, CDR1 is SEHNR and CDR2 FQNEAQ (reference sequence). Trimming cost V 0 bases and J 0 bases, with 12 bases left between them. CDR3 residues: CASSLAPGTSSYEQYF. Written as DNA, the CDR3 is TGTGCCAGCAGCTTAGCCCCGGGAACGAGCTCCTACGAGCAGTACTTC.

The chain carries TRBV7-2 and TRBJ2-7; TRBD2 matches at 11 bases. The CDR3 covers 15 residues. J lost 2 bases, V lost 6 bases, and 6 bases had no gene match. The germline V gene encodes CDR1 SGHTA and CDR2 FQGNSA. Written as DNA, the CDR3 is TGTGCCAGCAGGGCCCGACTAGCGGGGACCTACGAGCAGTACTTC. Its protein product is CASRARLAGTYEQYF.

V gene TRBV24-1 combines with J gene TRBJ2-3; perhaps TRBD1 as D (6 bases). Germline values: CDR1 KGHDR, CDR2 SFDVKD. The V gene lost 0 bases and the J gene lost 11 bases, with 11 bases spanning the gap. The CDR3 length is 13 residues. In DNA, the CDR3 is TGTGCCACCAGTGATTTGCAACAGGGCATGCAGTATTTT. It yields the protein CATSDLQQGMQYF.

The chain couples TRBV15 to TRBJ2-2; D ambiguous. V was shortened by 3 bases and J by 1 base, with 6 bases between the two germline ends. The CDR3 loop spans 14 amino acids. The germline V gene encodes CDR1 LNHNV and CDR2 YYDKDF (reference sequence). The DNA of the CDR3 is TGTGCCACCAGCAGTACAATGAACACCGGGGAGCTGTTTTTT. This sequence encodes CATSSTMNTGELFF.

The chain links TRBV27 to TRBJ1-2, with TRBD1 matching 10 bases. Germline CDR1 is MNHEY and CDR2 is SMNVEV (reference sequence). V trimming: 4 bases; J trimming: 4 bases; junction bases outside the gene matches: 6. The CDR3 has 15 residues. DNA for the CDR3: TGTGCCAGCAGTTCCCCCGGGACAGGGGTCTATGGCTACACCTTC. It codes for CASSSPGTGVYGYTF.